The clone carrying this T cell receptor beta chain was detected a few times. V was pared by 3 bases and J by 0 bases, with 18 bases between. This CDR3 region has 17 residues. From germline, CDR1 is SGDLS and CDR2 YYNGEE. These data come from a study of blood T cell repertoires in COVID-19. Original data processing: Nucleated cell counts were estimated from reference gene primer amplification. Libraries were prepared by immunoSEQ multiplex PCR; TCRdb keeps only in-frame clonotypes and omits some of them. That table supplies the V and J calls and clone size; D and trimming were determined from the DNA. The sample lists nearly 250,000 clones, roughly 85% occurring once.

The TCR sequence derives from a woman aged 50 to 65 with acute COVID-19. The sequenced material came from PBMCs or T cells enriched from blood (not recorded which). The chain employs TRBV9 and TRBJ1-1, with D perhaps matching TRBD1 (5 bases). The CDR3 is CASSDQGSVFMNTEAFF. The CDR3 DNA follows: TGTGCCAGCAGCGACCAGGGAAGCGTCTTCATGAACACTGAAGCTTTCTTT.